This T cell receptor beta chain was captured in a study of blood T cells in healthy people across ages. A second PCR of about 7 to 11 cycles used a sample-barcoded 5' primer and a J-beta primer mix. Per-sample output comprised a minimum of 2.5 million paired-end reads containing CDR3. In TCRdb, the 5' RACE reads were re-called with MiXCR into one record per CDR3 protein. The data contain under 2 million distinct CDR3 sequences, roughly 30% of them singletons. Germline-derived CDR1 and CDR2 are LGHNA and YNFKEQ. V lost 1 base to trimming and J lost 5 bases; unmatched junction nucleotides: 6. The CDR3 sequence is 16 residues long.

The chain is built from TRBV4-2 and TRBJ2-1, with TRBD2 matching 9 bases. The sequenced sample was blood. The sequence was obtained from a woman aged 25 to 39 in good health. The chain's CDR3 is CASSQARAGGNNEQFF. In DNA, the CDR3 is TGTGCCAGCAGCCAAGCGAGAGCGGGGGGAAACAATGAGCAGTTCTTC.